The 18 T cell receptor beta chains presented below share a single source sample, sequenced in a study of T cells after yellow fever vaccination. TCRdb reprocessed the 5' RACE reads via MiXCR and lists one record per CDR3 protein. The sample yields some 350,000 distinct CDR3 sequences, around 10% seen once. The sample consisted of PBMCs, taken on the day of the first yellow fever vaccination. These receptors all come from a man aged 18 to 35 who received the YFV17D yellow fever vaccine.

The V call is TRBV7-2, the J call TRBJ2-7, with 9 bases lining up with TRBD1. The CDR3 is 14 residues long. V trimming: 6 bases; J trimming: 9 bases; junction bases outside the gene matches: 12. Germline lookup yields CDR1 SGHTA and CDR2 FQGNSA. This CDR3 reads CASSPDRDREGQYF. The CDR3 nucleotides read TGTGCCAGCAGTCCAGACCGGGACAGGGAAGGGCAGTACTTC. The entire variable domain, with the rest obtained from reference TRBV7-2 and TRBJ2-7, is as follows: GAGVSQSPSNKVTEKGKDVELRCDPISGHTALYWYRQSLGQGLEFLIYFQGNSAPDKSGLPSDRFSAERTGGSVSTLTIQRTQQEDSAVYLCASSPDRDREGQYFGPGTRLTVT.

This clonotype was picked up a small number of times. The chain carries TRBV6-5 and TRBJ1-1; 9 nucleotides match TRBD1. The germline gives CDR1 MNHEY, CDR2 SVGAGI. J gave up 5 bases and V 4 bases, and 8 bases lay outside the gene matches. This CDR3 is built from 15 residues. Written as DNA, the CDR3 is TGTGCCAGCAGTTCGTCCCGGGACAGGGTTACTGAAGCTTTCTTT. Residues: CASSSSRDRVTEAFF.

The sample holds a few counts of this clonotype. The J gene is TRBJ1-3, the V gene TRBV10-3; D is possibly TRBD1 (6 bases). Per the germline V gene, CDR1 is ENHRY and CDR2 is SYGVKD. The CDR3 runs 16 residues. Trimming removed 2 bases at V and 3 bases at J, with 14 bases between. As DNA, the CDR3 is TGTGCCATCAGTGAGCGAGGGGGGTTTGTTGGAAACACCATATATTTT. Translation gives CAISERGGFVGNTIYF.

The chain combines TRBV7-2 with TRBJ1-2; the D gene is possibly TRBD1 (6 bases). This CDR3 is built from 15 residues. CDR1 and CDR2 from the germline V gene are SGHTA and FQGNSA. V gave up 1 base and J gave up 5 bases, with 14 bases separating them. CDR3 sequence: CASSLVAGGAYGYTF. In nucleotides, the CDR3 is TGTGCCAGCAGCTTAGTAGCGGGGGGCGCATATGGCTACACCTTC.

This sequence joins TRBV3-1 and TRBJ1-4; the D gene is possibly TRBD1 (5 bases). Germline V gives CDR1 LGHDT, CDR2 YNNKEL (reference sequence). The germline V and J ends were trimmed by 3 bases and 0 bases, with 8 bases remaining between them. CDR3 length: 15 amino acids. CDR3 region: CASSHGGATNEKLFF. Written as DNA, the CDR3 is TGTGCCAGCAGCCATGGGGGGGCAACTAATGAAAAACTGTTTTTT.

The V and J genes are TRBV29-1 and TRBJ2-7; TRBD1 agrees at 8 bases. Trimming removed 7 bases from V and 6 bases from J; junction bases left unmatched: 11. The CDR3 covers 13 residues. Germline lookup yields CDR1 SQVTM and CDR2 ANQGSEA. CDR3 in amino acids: CSALGPTGGEQYF. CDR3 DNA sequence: TGCAGCGCCTTGGGGCCCACAGGGGGCGAGCAGTACTTC.

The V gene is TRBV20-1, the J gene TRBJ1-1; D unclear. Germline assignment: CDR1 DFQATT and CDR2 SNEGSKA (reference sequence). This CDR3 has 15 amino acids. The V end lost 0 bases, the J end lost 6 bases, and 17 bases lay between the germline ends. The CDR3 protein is CSARDPLEAWSEAFF. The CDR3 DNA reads TGCAGTGCTAGAGATCCCCTGGAGGCTTGGTCTGAAGCTTTCTTT.

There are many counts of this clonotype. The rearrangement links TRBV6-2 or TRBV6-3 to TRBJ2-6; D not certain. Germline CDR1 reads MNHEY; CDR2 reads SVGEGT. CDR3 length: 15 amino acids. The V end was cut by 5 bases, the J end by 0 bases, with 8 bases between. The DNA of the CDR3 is TGTGCCAGCAGTCCGCGTAGCTCTGGGGCCAACGTCCTGACTTTC. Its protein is CASSPRSSGANVLTF.

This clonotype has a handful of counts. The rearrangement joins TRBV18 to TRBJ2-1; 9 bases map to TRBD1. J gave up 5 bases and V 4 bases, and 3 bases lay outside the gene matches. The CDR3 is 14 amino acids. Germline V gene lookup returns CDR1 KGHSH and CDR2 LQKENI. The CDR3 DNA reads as TGTGCCAGCTCACTAGGACAGGGGCACAATGAGCAGTTCTTC. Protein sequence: CASSLGQGHNEQFF.

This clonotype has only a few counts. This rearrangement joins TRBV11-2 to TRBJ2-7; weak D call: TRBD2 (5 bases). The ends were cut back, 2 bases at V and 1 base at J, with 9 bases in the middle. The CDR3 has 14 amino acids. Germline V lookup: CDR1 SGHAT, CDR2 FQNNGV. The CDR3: CASSLSGRSYEQYV. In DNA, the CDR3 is TGTGCCAGCAGCTTAAGCGGCAGGTCCTACGAGCAGTACGTC.

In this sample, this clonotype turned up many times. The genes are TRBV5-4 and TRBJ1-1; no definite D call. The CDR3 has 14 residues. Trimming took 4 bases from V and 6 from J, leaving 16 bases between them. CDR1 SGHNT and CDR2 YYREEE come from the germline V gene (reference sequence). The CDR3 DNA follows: TGTGCCAGCAGCACCGGACTCAGCGTGCCTGAAGCTTTCTTT. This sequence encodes CASSTGLSVPEAFF.

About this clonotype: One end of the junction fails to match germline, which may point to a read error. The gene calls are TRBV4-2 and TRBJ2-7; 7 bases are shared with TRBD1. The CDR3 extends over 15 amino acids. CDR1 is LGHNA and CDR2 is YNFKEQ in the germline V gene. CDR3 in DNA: TGTGCCAGCAGCTCTATAGGACAGGATACCTACGAACAGTACTTC. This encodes CASSSIGQDTYEQYF.

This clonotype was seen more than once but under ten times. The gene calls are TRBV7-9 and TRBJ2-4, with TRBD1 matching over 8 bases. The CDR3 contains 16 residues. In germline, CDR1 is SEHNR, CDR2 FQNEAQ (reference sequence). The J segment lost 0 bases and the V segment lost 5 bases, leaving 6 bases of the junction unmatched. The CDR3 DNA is TGTGCCAGCAGCCACGGACAGGGACTAGCCAAAAACATTCAGTACTTC. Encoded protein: CASSHGQGLAKNIQYF.

The chain's CDR3 is CASSYSYRAGGAPGADTQYF. For the CDR3, the DNA is TGTGCCAGCAGTTACTCGTATCGGGCGGGGGGCGCCCCCGGGGCAGATACGCAGTATTTT. This chain connects TRBV6-2 or TRBV6-3 to TRBJ2-3; 8 bases are a match to TRBD2. Per the germline V gene, CDR1 is MNHEY and CDR2 is SVGEGT. J gave up 4 bases and V 0 bases, and 18 bases lay outside the gene matches. The CDR3 runs 20 residues.

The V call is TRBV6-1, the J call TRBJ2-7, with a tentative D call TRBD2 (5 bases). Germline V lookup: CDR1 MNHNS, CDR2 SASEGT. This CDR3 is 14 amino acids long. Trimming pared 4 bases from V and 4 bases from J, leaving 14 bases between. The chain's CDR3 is CASSAFPGNYEQYF. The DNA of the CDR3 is TGTGCCAGCAGTGCATTTCCCGGGAATTACGAGCAGTACTTC.

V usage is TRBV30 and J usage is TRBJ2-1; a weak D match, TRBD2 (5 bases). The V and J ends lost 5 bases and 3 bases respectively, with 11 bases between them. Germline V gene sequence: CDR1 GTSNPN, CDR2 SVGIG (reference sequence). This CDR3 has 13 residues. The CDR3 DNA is TGTGCCTGGGGAAGCGGCTACTACAATGAGCAGTTCTTC. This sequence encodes CAWGSGYYNEQFF.

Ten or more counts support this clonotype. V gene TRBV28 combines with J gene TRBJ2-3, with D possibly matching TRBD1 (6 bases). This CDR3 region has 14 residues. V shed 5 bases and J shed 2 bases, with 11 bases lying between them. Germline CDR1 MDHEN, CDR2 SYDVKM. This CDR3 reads CASSTTGTTDTQYF. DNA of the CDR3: TGTGCCAGCAGTACCACAGGGACCACAGATACGCAGTATTTT.

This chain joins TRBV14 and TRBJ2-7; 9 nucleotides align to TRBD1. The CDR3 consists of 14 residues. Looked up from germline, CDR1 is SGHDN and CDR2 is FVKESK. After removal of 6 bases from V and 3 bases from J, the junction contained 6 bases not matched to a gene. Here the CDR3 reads CASRYGQGYYEQYV. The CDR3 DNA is TGTGCCAGCAGGTACGGACAGGGGTACTACGAGCAGTACGTC.